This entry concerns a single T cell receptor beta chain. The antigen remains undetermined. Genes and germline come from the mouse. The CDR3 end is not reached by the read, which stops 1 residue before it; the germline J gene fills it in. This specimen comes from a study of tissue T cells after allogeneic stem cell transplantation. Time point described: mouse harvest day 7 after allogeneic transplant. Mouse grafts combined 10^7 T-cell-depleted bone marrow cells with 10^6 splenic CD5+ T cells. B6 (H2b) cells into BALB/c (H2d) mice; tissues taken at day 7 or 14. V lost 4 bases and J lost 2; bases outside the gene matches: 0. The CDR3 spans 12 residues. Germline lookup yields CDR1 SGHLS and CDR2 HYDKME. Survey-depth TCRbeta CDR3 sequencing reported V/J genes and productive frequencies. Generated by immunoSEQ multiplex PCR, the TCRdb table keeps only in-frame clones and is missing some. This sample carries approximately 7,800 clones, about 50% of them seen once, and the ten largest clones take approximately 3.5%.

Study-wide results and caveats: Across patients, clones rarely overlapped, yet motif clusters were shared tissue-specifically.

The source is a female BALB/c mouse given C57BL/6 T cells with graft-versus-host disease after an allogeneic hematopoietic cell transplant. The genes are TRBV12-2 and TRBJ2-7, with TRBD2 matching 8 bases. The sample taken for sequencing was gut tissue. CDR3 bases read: TGTGCCAGCTCGACTGGGGCCTATGAACAGTAC. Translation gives CASSTGAYEQY. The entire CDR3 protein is CASSTGAYEQYF.